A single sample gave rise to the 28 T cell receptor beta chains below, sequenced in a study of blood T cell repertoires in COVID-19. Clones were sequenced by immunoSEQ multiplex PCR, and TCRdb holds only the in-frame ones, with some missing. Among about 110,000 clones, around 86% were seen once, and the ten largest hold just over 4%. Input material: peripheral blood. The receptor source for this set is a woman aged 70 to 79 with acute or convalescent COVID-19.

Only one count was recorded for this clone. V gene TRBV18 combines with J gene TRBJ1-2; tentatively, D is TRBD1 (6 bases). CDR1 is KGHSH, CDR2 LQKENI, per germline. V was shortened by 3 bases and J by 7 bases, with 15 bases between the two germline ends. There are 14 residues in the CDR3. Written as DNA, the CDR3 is TGTGCCAGCTCACCCCCGGGACAAGATACTGGCTACACCTTC. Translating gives CASSPPGQDTGYTF.

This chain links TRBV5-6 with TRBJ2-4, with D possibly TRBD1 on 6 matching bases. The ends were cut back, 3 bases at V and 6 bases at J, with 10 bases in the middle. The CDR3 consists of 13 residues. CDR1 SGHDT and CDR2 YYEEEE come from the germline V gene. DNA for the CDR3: TGTGCCAGCAGCTACGGACAGTCAAACATTCAGTACTTC. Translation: CASSYGQSNIQYF.

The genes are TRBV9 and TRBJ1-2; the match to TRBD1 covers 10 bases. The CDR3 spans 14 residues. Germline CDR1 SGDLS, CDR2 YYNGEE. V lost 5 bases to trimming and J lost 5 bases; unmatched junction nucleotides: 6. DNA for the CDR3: TGTGCCAGCAGTGACGGGACAGGGGCTTATGGCTACACCTTC. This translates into CASSDGTGAYGYTF.

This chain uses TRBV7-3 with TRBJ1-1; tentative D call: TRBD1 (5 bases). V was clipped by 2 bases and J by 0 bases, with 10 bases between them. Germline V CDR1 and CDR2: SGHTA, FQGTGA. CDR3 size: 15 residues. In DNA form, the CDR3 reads TGTGCCAGCAGCTTACGGCAGGGATTGAACACTGAAGCTTTCTTT. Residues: CASSLRQGLNTEAFF.

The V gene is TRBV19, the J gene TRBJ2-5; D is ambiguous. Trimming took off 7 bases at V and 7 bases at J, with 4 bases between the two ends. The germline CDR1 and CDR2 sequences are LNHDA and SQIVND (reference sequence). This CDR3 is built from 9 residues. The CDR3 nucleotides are TGTGCCAGTAACACGACCCAGTACTTC. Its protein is CASNTTQYF. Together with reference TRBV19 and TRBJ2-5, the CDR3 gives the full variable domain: DGGITQSPKYLFRKEGQNVTLSCEQNLNHDAMYWYRQDPGQGLRLIYYSQIVNDFQKGDIAEGYSVSREKKESFPLTVTSAQKNPTAFYLCASNTTQYFGPGTRLLVL.

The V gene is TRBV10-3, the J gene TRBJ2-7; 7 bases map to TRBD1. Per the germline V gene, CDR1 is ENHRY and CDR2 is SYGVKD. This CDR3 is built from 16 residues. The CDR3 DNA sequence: TGTGCCACCAGTGGGGACAGCTCCACCTCCTCCTACGAGCAGTACGTC. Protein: CATSGDSSTSSYEQYV.

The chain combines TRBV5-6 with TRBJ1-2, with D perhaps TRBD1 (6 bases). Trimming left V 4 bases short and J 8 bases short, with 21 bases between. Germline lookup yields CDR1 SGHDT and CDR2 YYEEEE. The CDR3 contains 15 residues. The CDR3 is CASSLRTERVEGYTF. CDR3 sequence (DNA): TGTGCCAGCAGCCTGCGGACAGAGAGGGTGGAGGGCTACACCTTC.

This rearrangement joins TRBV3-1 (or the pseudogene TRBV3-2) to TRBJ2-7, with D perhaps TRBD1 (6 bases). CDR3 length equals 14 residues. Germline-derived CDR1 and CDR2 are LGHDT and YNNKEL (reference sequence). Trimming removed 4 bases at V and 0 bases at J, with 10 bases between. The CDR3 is CASSPRTVSYEQYF. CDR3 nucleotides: TGTGCCAGCAGCCCCCGGACAGTCTCCTACGAGCAGTACTTC.

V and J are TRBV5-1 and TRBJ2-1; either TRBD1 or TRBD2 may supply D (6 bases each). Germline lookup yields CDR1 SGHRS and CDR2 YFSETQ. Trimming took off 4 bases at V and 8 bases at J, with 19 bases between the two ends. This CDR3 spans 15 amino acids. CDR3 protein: CASSLGGRVSDEQFF. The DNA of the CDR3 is TGCGCCAGCAGCCTGGGGGGCAGGGTGTCTGATGAGCAGTTCTTC.

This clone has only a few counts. DNA for the CDR3: TGTGCCATCAGTGAGTCGCAGGGCCGCGGTGGTTATGGCTACACCTTC. It is translated as CAISESQGRGGYGYTF. The gene calls are TRBV10-3 and TRBJ1-2, with D tentatively TRBD1 (5 bases). Trimming removed 0 bases at V and 5 bases at J, with 16 bases between. The V gene's germline CDR1 is ENHRY and CDR2 SYGVKD. The CDR3 is 16 amino acids.

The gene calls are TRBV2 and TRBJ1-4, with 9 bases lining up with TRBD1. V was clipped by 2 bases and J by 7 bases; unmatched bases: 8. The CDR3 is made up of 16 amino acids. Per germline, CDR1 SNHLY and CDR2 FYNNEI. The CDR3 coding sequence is TGTGCCAGCAGTGAATACAAGGGACAGGGCATTGAAAAACTGTTTTTT. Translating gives CASSEYKGQGIEKLFF.

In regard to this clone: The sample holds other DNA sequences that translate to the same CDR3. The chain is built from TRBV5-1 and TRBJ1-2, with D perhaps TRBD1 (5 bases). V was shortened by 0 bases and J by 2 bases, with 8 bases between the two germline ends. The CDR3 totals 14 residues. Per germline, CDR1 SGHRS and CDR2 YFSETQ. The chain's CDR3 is CASSLAEGNYGYTF. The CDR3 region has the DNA TGCGCCAGCAGCTTGGCGGAGGGGAACTATGGCTACACCTTC.

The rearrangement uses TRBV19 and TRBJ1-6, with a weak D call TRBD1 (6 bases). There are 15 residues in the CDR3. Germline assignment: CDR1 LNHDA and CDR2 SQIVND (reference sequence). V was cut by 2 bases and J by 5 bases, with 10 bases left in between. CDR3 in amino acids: CASSISGQNNSPLHF. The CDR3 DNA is TGTGCCAGTAGTATATCTGGACAGAATAATTCACCCCTCCACTTT.

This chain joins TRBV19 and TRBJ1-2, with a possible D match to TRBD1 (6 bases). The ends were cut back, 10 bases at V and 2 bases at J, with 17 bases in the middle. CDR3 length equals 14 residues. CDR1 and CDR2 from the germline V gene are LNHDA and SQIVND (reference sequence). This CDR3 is CATAPGQGNYGYTF. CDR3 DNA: TGTGCCACCGCTCCGGGACAAGGAAACTATGGCTACACCTTC. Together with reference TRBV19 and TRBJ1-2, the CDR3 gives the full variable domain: DGGITQSPKYLFRKEGQNVTLSCEQNLNHDAMYWYRQDPGQGLRLIYYSQIVNDFQKGDIAEGYSVSREKKESFPLTVTSAQKNPTAFYLCATAPGQGNYGYTFGSGTRLTVV.

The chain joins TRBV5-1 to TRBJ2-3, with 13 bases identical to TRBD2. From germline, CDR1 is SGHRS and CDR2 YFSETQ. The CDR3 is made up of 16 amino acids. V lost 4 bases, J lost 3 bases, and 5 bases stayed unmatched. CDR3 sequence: CASSPWTSGGTDTQYF. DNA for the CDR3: TGCGCCAGCAGCCCCTGGACTAGCGGGGGTACAGATACGCAGTATTTT.

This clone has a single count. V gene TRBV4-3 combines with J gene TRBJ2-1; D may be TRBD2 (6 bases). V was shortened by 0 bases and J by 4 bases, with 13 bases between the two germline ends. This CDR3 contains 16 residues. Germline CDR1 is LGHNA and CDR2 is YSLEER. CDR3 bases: TGCGCCAGCAGCCAAGATTGGGAGACTAGTTACAATGAGCAGTTCTTC. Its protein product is CASSQDWETSYNEQFF.

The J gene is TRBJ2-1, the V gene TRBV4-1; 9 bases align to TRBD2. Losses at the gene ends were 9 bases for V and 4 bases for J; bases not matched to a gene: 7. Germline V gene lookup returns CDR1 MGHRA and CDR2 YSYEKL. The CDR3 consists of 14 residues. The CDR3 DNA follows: TGCGCCAGTAGCGGACTAGCGACTTACAATGAGCAGTTCTTC. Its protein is CASSGLATYNEQFF.

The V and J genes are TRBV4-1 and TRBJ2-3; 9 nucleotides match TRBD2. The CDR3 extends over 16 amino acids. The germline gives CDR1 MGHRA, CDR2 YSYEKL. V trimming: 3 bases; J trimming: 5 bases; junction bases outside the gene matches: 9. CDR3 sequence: CASSHRAGGRQDTQYF. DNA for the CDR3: TGCGCCAGCAGCCACAGAGCGGGGGGCCGACAAGATACGCAGTATTTT.

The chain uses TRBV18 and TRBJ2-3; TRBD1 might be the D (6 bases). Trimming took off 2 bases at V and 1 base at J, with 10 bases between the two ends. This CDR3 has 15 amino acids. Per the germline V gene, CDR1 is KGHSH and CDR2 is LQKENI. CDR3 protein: CASSPSGARTDTQYF. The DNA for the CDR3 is TGTGCCAGCTCACCATCAGGGGCCCGCACAGATACGCAGTATTTT.

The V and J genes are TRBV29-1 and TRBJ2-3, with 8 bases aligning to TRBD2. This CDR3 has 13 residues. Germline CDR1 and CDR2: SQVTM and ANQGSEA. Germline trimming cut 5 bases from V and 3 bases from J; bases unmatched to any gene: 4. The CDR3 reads CSVNGGATDTQYF. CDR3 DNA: TGCAGCGTTAACGGGGGGGCAACAGATACGCAGTATTTT.

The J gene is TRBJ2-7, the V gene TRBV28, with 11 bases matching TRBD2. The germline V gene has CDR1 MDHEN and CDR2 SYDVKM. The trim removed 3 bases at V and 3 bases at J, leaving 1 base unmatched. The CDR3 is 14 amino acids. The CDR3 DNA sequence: TGTGCCAGCAGTTTTGGGACTAGCGGCTACGAGCAGTACTTC. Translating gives CASSFGTSGYEQYF.

The CDR3 spells CASSSGQFVYGYTF. The CDR3, as DNA: TGTGCCAGCAGCTCCGGACAGTTTGTCTATGGCTACACCTTC. The V call is TRBV7-2, the J call TRBJ1-2; D may be TRBD1 (6 bases). The CDR3 loop spans 14 amino acids. V lost 4 bases, J lost 4 bases, and 13 bases lay in between. CDR1 and CDR2 (germline): SGHTA, FQGNSA. Using reference TRBV7-2 and TRBJ1-2 for the parts outside the CDR3, the full variable domain is GAGVSQSPSNKVTEKGKDVELRCDPISGHTALYWYRQSLGQGLEFLIYFQGNSAPDKSGLPSDRFSAERTGGSVSTLTIQRTQQEDSAVYLCASSSGQFVYGYTFGSGTRLTVV.

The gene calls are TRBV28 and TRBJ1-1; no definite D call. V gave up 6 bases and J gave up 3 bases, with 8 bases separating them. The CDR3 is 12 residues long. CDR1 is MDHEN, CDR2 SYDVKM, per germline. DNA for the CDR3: TGTGCCAGCAGCACGAGTTACACTGAAGCTTTCTTT. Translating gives CASSTSYTEAFF.

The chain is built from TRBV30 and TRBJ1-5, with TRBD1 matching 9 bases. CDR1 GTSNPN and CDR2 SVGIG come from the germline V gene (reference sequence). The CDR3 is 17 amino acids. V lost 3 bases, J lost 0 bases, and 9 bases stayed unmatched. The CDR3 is CAWSKLTGGSSNQPQHF. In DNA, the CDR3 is TGTGCCTGGAGCAAACTGACAGGGGGTAGTAGCAATCAGCCCCAGCATTTT.

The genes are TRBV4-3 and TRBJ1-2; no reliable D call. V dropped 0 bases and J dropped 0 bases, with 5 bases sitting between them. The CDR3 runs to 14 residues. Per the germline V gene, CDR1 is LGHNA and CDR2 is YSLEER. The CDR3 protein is CASSQDSANYGYTF. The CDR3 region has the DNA TGCGCCAGCAGCCAAGATTCAGCTAACTATGGCTACACCTTC.

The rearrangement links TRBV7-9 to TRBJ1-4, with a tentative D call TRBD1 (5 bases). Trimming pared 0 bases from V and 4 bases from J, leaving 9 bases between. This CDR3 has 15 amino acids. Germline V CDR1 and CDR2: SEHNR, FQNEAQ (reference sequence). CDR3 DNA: TGTGCCAGCAGCTTAGCGGGGCAGGGTAATGAAAAACTGTTTTTT. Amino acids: CASSLAGQGNEKLFF.

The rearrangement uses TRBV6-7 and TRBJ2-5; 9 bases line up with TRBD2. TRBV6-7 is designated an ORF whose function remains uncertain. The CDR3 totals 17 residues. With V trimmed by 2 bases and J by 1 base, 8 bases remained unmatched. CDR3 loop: CASSYPWLAGIQETQYF. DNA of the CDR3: TGTGCCAGCAGTTACCCCTGGCTAGCGGGGATCCAAGAGACCCAGTACTTC.

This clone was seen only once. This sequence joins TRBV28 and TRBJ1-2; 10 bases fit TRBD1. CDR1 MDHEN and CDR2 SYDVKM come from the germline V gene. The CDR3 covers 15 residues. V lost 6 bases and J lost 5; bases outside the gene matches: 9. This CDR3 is CASSQGQGLRYGYTF. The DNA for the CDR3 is TGTGCCAGCAGCCAGGGACAGGGGCTGCGGTATGGCTACACCTTC.